What follows are 10 T cell receptor beta chains derived from one specimen sequenced in a study of blood T cell repertoires in COVID-19. The data were produced by immunoSEQ multiplex PCR, yet TCRdb's version contains in-frame clones alone and is incomplete. The data hold more than 100,000 clones, with approximately 80% observed a single time. The specimen was peripheral blood. The receptors derive from a woman in her 70s with acute or convalescent COVID-19.

V and J are TRBV2 and TRBJ1-1; D perhaps matches TRBD1 (5 bases). Per the germline V gene, CDR1 is SNHLY and CDR2 is FYNNEI. The CDR3 extends over 12 amino acids. V gave up 8 bases and J gave up 7 bases, with 14 bases separating them. The CDR3 DNA reads as TGTGCCAGCGGTAGAACAGGTCATGAAGCTTTCTTT. Protein: CASGRTGHEAFF.

The chain combines TRBV18 with TRBJ1-5, with TRBD1 identical over 10 bases. CDR1 KGHSH and CDR2 LQKENI come from the germline V gene. Trimming took 5 bases from V and 11 from J; bases not matched to a gene: 6. This CDR3 has 13 amino acids. The DNA for the CDR3 is TGTGCCAGCTCAGGACAGGGGGAAGGGGCCCAGCATTTT. Amino acids: CASSGQGEGAQHF.

This clone was recorded a few times. This sequence joins TRBV29-1 and TRBJ1-5; D remains unclear. Between the trimmed V and J ends, which lost 7 bases and 0 bases, there was a span of 7 bases. CDR1 is SQVTM and CDR2 is ANQGSEA in the germline V gene. The CDR3 length is 12 residues. In DNA form, the CDR3 reads TGCAGCGCCCGCGATAGCAATCAGCCCCAGCATTTT. It is translated as CSARDSNQPQHF. Full variable domain (missing parts from reference TRBV29-1 and TRBJ1-5): SAVISQKPSRDICQRGTSLTIQCQVDSQVTMMFWYRQQPGQSLTLIATANQGSEATYESGFVIDKFPISRPNLTFSTLTVSNMSPEDSSIYLCSARDSNQPQHFGDGTRLSIL.

The chain has TRBV3-1 (or the pseudogene TRBV3-2) and TRBJ2-5, with 9 bases matching TRBD1. The germline gives CDR1 LGHDT, CDR2 YNNKEL (reference sequence). CDR3 length equals 15 residues. J was trimmed by 1 base and V by 4 bases; bases with no gene match: 4. CDR3 in DNA: TGTGCCAGCAGCCTACAGGGGGCCATCCAAGAGACCCAGTACTTC. Its protein is CASSLQGAIQETQYF.

This chain uses TRBV9 with TRBJ2-7; D gene uncertain. This CDR3 has 17 amino acids. Trimming cost V 0 bases and J 0 bases, with 16 bases left between them. Germline loops: CDR1 SGDLS, CDR2 YYNGEE. In DNA form, the CDR3 reads TGTGCCAGCAGCGTAGGCCCCGAGCCGGTTAACTCCTACGAGCAGTACTTC. This codes for CASSVGPEPVNSYEQYF.

The chain recombines TRBV5-6 with TRBJ2-2; D might be TRBD2 (5 bases). With 0 bases removed from V and 6 bases from J, the gap between germline ends came to 9 bases. The CDR3 length is 14 residues. Per germline, CDR1 SGHDT and CDR2 YYEEEE. The CDR3 protein is CASSLGTLSGELFF. In DNA form, the CDR3 reads TGTGCCAGCAGCTTGGGGACTTTATCCGGGGAGCTGTTTTTT.

The gene calls are TRBV10-3 and TRBJ2-3, with a weak D call TRBD2 (5 bases). Deletions cut 8 bases from V and 0 bases from J, with 9 bases between. The CDR3 runs 13 residues. Germline V gene sequence: CDR1 ENHRY, CDR2 SYGVKD. The CDR3 DNA reads as TGTGCCATCGGGAGTCCTAGCACAGATACGCAGTATTTT. Translated, it gives CAIGSPSTDTQYF.

V usage is TRBV11-3 and J usage is TRBJ2-1; 11 positions agree with TRBD2. V lost 0 bases to trimming and J lost 5 bases; unmatched junction nucleotides: 6. In germline, CDR1 is SGHNT, CDR2 YENEEA. There are 17 residues in the CDR3. CDR3 DNA: TGTGCCAGCAGCTTAGACGGTGTTAGCGGGGGGGACAATGAGCAGTTCTTC. It encodes CASSLDGVSGGDNEQFF. Drawing the rest from reference TRBV11-3 and TRBJ2-1, the complete variable domain is EAGVVQSPRYKIIEKKQPVAFWCNPISGHNTLYWYLQNLGQGPELLIRYENEEAVDDSQLPKDRFSAERLKGVDSTLKIQPAELGDSAVYLCASSLDGVSGGDNEQFFGPGTRLTVL.

The chain joins TRBV6-5 to TRBJ2-3, with 7 bases identical to TRBD2. V shed 2 bases and J 2 bases; nucleotides not matched to a gene: 4. The CDR3 is 15 residues long. Germline V gives CDR1 MNHEY, CDR2 SVGAGI. The chain's CDR3 is CASSYRRGTTDTQYF. CDR3 DNA sequence: TGTGCCAGCAGTTACCGGCGGGGGACCACAGATACGCAGTATTTT.

This clone was counted a few times. The chain is built from TRBV2 and TRBJ2-3; D is uncertain. CDR3 size: 13 residues. Germline V CDR1 and CDR2: SNHLY, FYNNEI. V gave up 1 base and J gave up 3 bases, with 5 bases separating them. CDR3 sequence (DNA): TGTGCCAGCAGTGAAGATACTACAGATACGCAGTATTTT. It encodes CASSEDTTDTQYF.